Shown below are 27 T cell receptor beta chains from a single sample sequenced in a study of CD8+ T cells in alopecia areata. Treatment defined: oral pan-JAK inhibitor, 5-10 mg twice daily. Extraction and reverse transcription of RNA yielded cDNA as the sequencing template. The method was immunoSEQ multiplex PCR; TCRdb's version includes in-frame clones alone and lacks a portion of them. The data contain 95,000 to 150,000 clones, 53% of them singletons. The sequenced sample was CD4+ T cells sorted from blood, obtained at week 4, from a patient treated with tofacitinib. Receptors were obtained from a human donor with alopecia areata.

This clone turned up a few times. The chain employs TRBV14 and TRBJ2-2; D is possibly TRBD1 (6 bases). Germline-derived CDR1 and CDR2 are SGHDN and FVKESK. V lost 4 bases to trimming and J lost 6 bases, with 21 bases between them. The CDR3 covers 17 residues. CDR3 coding DNA: TGTGCCAGCAGCCGAATACCGCCCAGGGGTGTTTCCGGGGAGCTGTTTTTT. This encodes CASSRIPPRGVSGELFF. Looking up the rest from reference TRBV14 and TRBJ2-2 gives the full variable domain: EAGVTQFPSHSVIEKGQTVTLRCDPISGHDNLYWYRRVMGKEIKFLLHFVKESKQDESGMPNNRFLAERTGGTYSTLKVQPAELEDSGVYFCASSRIPPRGVSGELFFGEGSRLTVL.

This clone was seen a handful of times. The V and J genes are TRBV9 and TRBJ1-3; TRBD1 matches 11 bases. This CDR3 spans 16 amino acids. Germline loops: CDR1 SGDLS, CDR2 YYNGEE. V was clipped by 4 bases and J by 2 bases; unmatched bases: 5. CDR3 in amino acids: CASSTDRGRAGNTIYF. CDR3 sequence (DNA): TGTGCCAGCAGCACGGACAGGGGGCGAGCTGGAAACACCATATATTTT.

The chain links TRBV5-1 to TRBJ2-7; D is possibly TRBD1 or TRBD2 (5 bases each). The germline gives CDR1 SGHRS, CDR2 YFSETQ. V gave up 1 base and J gave up 4 bases, with 18 bases separating them. CDR3 length: 16 residues. This chain's CDR3 is CASSLSPRDQNYEQYF. For the CDR3, the DNA is TGCGCCAGCAGCTTGTCCCCCCGGGACCAAAATTACGAGCAGTACTTC.

The gene calls are TRBV27 and TRBJ1-1, with 7 bases that match TRBD1. CDR3 length: 19 amino acids. CDR1 MNHEY and CDR2 SMNVEV come from the germline V gene (reference sequence). Losses at the gene ends were 2 bases for V and 4 bases for J; bases not matched to a gene: 19. The CDR3 DNA sequence: TGTGCCAGCAGTTTAGGATCCGGCTGGACAGGTGGGGTGGGCACTGAAGCTTTCTTT. Translated: CASSLGSGWTGGVGTEAFF.

The CDR3 is CAWSPNSQGVNTEAFF. For the CDR3, the DNA is TGTGCCTGGAGTCCAAACTCACAGGGAGTCAACACTGAAGCTTTCTTT. V is TRBV30 and J is TRBJ1-1, with D possibly matching TRBD1 (6 bases). Germline values: CDR1 GTSNPN, CDR2 SVGIG (reference sequence). The CDR3 loop spans 16 amino acids. The V end was cut by 2 bases, the J end by 2 bases, with 18 bases between.

This clone has a handful of counts. This rearrangement joins TRBV7-9 to TRBJ1-1; D ambiguous. V was clipped by 3 bases and J by 0 bases, with 5 bases between them. This CDR3 is built from 13 residues. CDR1 is SEHNR and CDR2 is FQNEAQ in the germline V gene (reference sequence). The CDR3 sequence: CASSFSMNTEAFF. Here the CDR3 DNA reads TGTGCCAGCAGCTTCTCAATGAACACTGAAGCTTTCTTT.

In regard to this clone: At the DNA level, this CDR3 is encoded by other sequences in the same sample as well. V gene TRBV5-1 combines with J gene TRBJ2-7; D is undetermined. V was pared by 0 bases and J by 1 base, with 5 bases between. Germline CDR1 is SGHRS and CDR2 is YFSETQ. This CDR3 region has 13 residues. The CDR3 DNA follows: TGCGCCAGCAGCTTGGTGCGTTCCTACGAGCAGTACTTC. This gives the protein CASSLVRSYEQYF.

The J gene is TRBJ1-4, the V gene TRBV4-1; the match to TRBD1 covers 8 bases. Germline CDR1 reads MGHRA; CDR2 reads YSYEKL. V lost 5 bases to trimming and J lost 6 bases; unmatched junction nucleotides: 5. This CDR3 spans 14 amino acids. For the CDR3, the DNA is TGCGCCAGCAGCAGCACAGGGGGGGATGAAAAACTGTTTTTT. Its protein is CASSSTGGDEKLFF.

A few counts support this clone. The chain recombines TRBV7-9 with TRBJ2-3, with 8 bases that match TRBD2. V shed 4 bases, J shed 4 bases, and the junction held 4 bases outside the gene matches. The germline gives CDR1 SEHNR, CDR2 FQNEAQ (reference sequence). There are 14 residues in the CDR3. The CDR3 is CASSWGLGADTQYF. CDR3 sequence (DNA): TGTGCCAGCAGCTGGGGACTAGGAGCAGATACGCAGTATTTT.

V is TRBV2 and J is TRBJ2-7; 7 nucleotides agree with TRBD1. The CDR3 contains 13 residues. J gave up 2 bases and V 4 bases, and 2 bases lay outside the gene matches. Germline V gene lookup returns CDR1 SNHLY and CDR2 FYNNEI. The CDR3 DNA follows: TGTGCCAGCAGTGTGGGGACAGCCTACGAGCAGTACTTC. Translated, it gives CASSVGTAYEQYF. Full variable domain (outside the CDR3, taken from reference TRBV2 and TRBJ2-7): EPEVTQTPSHQVTQMGQEVILRCVPISNHLYFYWYRQILGQKVEFLVSFYNNEISEKSEIFDDQFSVERPDGSNFTLKIRSTKLEDSAMYFCASSVGTAYEQYFGPGTRLTVT.

V and J are TRBV30 and TRBJ1-5, with D uncertain. The CDR3 totals 13 residues. Germline assignment: CDR1 GTSNPN and CDR2 SVGIG (reference sequence). V was cut by 0 bases and J by 4 bases, with 7 bases left in between. The CDR3: CAWSVGPNQPQHF. The CDR3 DNA is TGTGCCTGGAGTGTGGGTCCGAATCAGCCCCAGCATTTT.

This clone has a handful of counts. V is TRBV7-2 and J is TRBJ1-2; no clear D gene. Germline V gene lookup returns CDR1 SGHTA and CDR2 FQGNSA. The CDR3 runs 15 residues. V lost 5 bases to trimming and J lost 2 bases, with 15 bases between them. CDR3 in amino acids: CASSLGPPRNYGYTF. Written as DNA, the CDR3 is TGTGCCAGCAGCCTCGGGCCGCCCAGGAACTATGGCTACACCTTC.

The V and J genes are TRBV27 and TRBJ1-2, with 8 bases aligning to TRBD1. The ends lost 5 bases at V and 6 bases at J; junction bases unmatched: 5. There are 13 residues in the CDR3. Germline loops: CDR1 MNHEY, CDR2 SMNVEV (reference sequence). CDR3 residues: CASSGQGFDGYTF. The CDR3 bases are TGTGCCAGCAGTGGACAGGGCTTCGATGGCTACACCTTC.

This clone was counted only a few times. The chain combines TRBV15 with TRBJ1-2; possibly TRBD1 for D (6 bases). Trimming removed 0 bases from V and 4 bases from J, with 21 bases in between. Germline loops: CDR1 LNHNV, CDR2 YYDKDF (reference sequence). This CDR3 is built from 18 residues. CDR3: CATSRDSRRITGIYGYTF. CDR3 DNA sequence: TGTGCCACCAGCAGAGATTCACGGCGTATTACAGGGATCTATGGCTACACCTTC.

The J gene is TRBJ2-7, the V gene TRBV4-1; TRBD1 matches 8 bases. The CDR3 has 14 residues. Germline V lookup: CDR1 MGHRA, CDR2 YSYEKL. Losses at the gene ends were 4 bases for V and 3 bases for J; bases not matched to a gene: 5. This chain's CDR3 is CASSLQGALYEQYF. The CDR3 nucleotides read TGCGCCAGCAGCCTTCAGGGGGCCCTCTACGAGCAGTACTTC.

V and J are TRBV25-1 and TRBJ2-2, with D unclear. Trimming took 7 bases from V and 7 from J, leaving 7 bases between them. Germline assignment: CDR1 MGHDK and CDR2 SYGVNS. This CDR3 is 11 amino acids long. The CDR3 coding sequence is TGTGCCAGCATGAAAAACGGGGAGCTGTTTTTT. Translated, it gives CASMKNGELFF.

This chain links TRBV6-1 with TRBJ2-7; D is unresolved. From germline, CDR1 is MNHNS and CDR2 SASEGT. The CDR3 has 13 residues. Trimming pared 0 bases from V and 4 bases from J, leaving 7 bases between. This chain's CDR3 is CASSEAGLYEQYF. DNA of the CDR3: TGTGCCAGCAGTGAAGCTGGCTTGTACGAGCAGTACTTC.

This clone was picked up one time. The rearrangement joins TRBV27 to TRBJ1-2; 9 bases align to TRBD1. The germline V gene has CDR1 MNHEY and CDR2 SMNVEV (reference sequence). The V and J ends lost 8 bases and 7 bases, in that order; junction bases with no gene match: 5. The CDR3 is 12 residues long. The CDR3 loop is CASSGQGPGYTF. CDR3 nucleotide sequence: TGTGCCAGCTCGGGACAGGGCCCTGGCTACACCTTC.

This chain links TRBV4-1 with TRBJ2-6; 7 bases are shared with TRBD2. The CDR3 is 19 residues long. Germline V lookup: CDR1 MGHRA, CDR2 YSYEKL. J was trimmed by 1 base and V by 4 bases; bases with no gene match: 13. The CDR3 bases are TGCGCCAGCAGCCTAACCGGGGCGGGAGCATATTCTGGGGCCAACGTCCTGACTTTC. Amino acids: CASSLTGAGAYSGANVLTF.

The chain carries TRBV18 and TRBJ1-1; D may be TRBD1 (5 bases). This CDR3 is built from 14 residues. V was pared by 6 bases and J by 1 base, with 12 bases between. Germline V gene sequence: CDR1 KGHSH, CDR2 LQKENI. The CDR3 loop is CASSRITGNTEAFF. CDR3 DNA sequence: TGTGCCAGCTCCCGAATTACAGGGAACACTGAAGCTTTCTTT.

This clone has only a few counts. The V call is TRBV29-1, the J call TRBJ2-3; 7 bases are shared with TRBD2. Germline lookup yields CDR1 SQVTM and CDR2 ANQGSEA. With V trimmed by 5 bases and J by 4 bases, 3 bases remained unmatched. This CDR3 spans 12 amino acids. CDR3 protein: CSVLREADTQYF. Here the CDR3 DNA reads TGCAGCGTTCTACGGGAGGCAGATACGCAGTATTTT.

This clone came up a few times. V is TRBV29-1 and J is TRBJ2-4; D unresolved. Germline CDR1 is SQVTM and CDR2 is ANQGSEA. The V end was cut by 2 bases, the J end by 1 base, with 9 bases between. The CDR3 has 14 residues. CDR3 coding DNA: TGCAGCGTTGAACTAGGTCAGGCCAAAAACATTCAGTACTTC. It codes for CSVELGQAKNIQYF.

V usage is TRBV29-1 and J usage is TRBJ1-1; D gene uncertain. This CDR3 spans 11 amino acids. V was clipped by 0 bases and J by 10 bases, with 9 bases between them. The germline CDR1 and CDR2 sequences are SQVTM and ANQGSEA. The CDR3 DNA sequence: TGCAGCGTTGAAGAGCTCGCGGGAGCTTTCTTT. It specifies CSVEELAGAFF.

The J gene is TRBJ1-1, the V gene TRBV6-6, with 11 bases identical to TRBD1. Looked up from germline, CDR1 is MNHNY and CDR2 is SVGAGI (reference sequence). Losses at the gene ends were 5 bases for V and 3 bases for J; bases not matched to a gene: 8. The CDR3 extends over 16 amino acids. CDR3 amino acids: CASSQGQGAQDTEAFF. Here the CDR3 DNA reads TGTGCCAGCAGTCAAGGACAGGGGGCGCAGGACACTGAAGCTTTCTTT.

This chain links TRBV11-2 with TRBJ2-5, with D possibly called TRBD1 or TRBD2 (5 bases each). V lost 5 bases to trimming and J lost 4 bases, with 23 bases between them. The germline V gene encodes CDR1 SGHAT and CDR2 FQNNGV. This CDR3 has 17 amino acids. CDR3 region: CASSVLPGPQLGETQYF. The CDR3, as DNA: TGTGCCAGCAGCGTACTACCGGGACCCCAATTGGGAGAGACCCAGTACTTC.

The chain is built from TRBV29-1 and TRBJ2-3; D ambiguous. Trimming shortened V by 3 bases and J by 1 base, and 11 bases separated the two germline ends. The CDR3 sequence is 14 residues long. From germline, CDR1 is SQVTM and CDR2 ANQGSEA. CDR3: CSVEAEYGTDTQYF. CDR3 sequence (DNA): TGCAGCGTTGAGGCTGAGTACGGCACAGATACGCAGTATTTT.

In its sample, this clone was seen a few times. The rearrangement joins TRBV9 to TRBJ2-3; 9 bases line up with TRBD1. The CDR3 has 16 residues. V trimming: 4 bases; J trimming: 5 bases; junction bases outside the gene matches: 11. Per germline, CDR1 SGDLS and CDR2 YYNGEE. CDR3 in DNA: TGTGCCAGCAGCCCCCGGACAGGGGATATGAGAGATACGCAGTATTTT. Its translation is CASSPRTGDMRDTQYF.